This T cell receptor beta chain was documented in a study of cytomegalovirus exposure and HLA in healthy donors. Germline lookup yields CDR1 LNHNV and CDR2 YYDKDF (reference sequence). The CDR3 extends over 13 amino acids. V lost 3 bases and J lost 9, with 15 bases in between. A multiplex PCR was run with 60 Vbeta primers and 13 Jbeta primers. Here immunoSEQ multiplex PCR was the method, and the copy in TCRdb shows in-frame clones only, minus some. Among about 62,000 clones, 87% were seen once, and the ten largest hold approximately 1.3%. The V and J genes are TRBV15 and TRBJ2-7; possible D gene TRBD1, 5 bases. Source material: PBMCs. The origin of this receptor is a man between 18 and 29 years old in good health and CMV-seronegative. The CDR3 DNA is TGTGCCACCAGCAGGGACCAGGGTCTAAGGCAGTACTTC. Amino acid sequence: CATSRDQGLRQYF.